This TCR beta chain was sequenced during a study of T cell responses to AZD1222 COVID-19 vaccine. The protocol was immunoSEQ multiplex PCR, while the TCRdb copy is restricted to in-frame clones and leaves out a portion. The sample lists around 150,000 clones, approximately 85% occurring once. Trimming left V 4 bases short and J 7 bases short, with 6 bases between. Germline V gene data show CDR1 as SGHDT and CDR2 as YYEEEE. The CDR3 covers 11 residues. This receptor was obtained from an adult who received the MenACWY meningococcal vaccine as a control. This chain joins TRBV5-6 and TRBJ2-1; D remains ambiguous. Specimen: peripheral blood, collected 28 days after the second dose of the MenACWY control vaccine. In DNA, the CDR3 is TGTGCCAGCAGCCTGAGAAATGAGCAGTTCTTC. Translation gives CASSLRNEQFF.